The 7 T cell receptor beta chains presented below share a single source sample, sequenced in a study of OX40 agonist ivuxolimab in advanced cancers. The protocol was immunoSEQ multiplex PCR, while the TCRdb copy is restricted to in-frame clones and leaves out a portion. Among some 86,000 clones listed, approximately 86% were seen once. The sequences come from CD4+ or CD8+ T cells sorted from blood, collected in a trial of the OX40 agonist ivuxolimab. These receptors originate from an adult with an advanced solid tumor such as melanoma, head and neck, liver or kidney cancer.

The V call is TRBV7-9, the J call TRBJ1-1; D ambiguous. The CDR3 has 11 residues. With 3 bases removed from V and 5 bases from J, the gap between germline ends came to 4 bases. The V gene's germline CDR1 is SEHNR and CDR2 FQNEAQ (reference sequence). The CDR3 nucleotides are TGTGCCAGCAGCTTCGGGACTGAAGCTTTCTTT. Protein: CASSFGTEAFF.

This clone came up once. The chain has TRBV18 and TRBJ2-1; D is undetermined. With 2 bases removed from V and 0 bases from J, the gap between germline ends came to 2 bases. Germline values: CDR1 KGHSH, CDR2 LQKENI. This CDR3 spans 13 amino acids. CDR3 residues: CASSPGSYNEQFF. CDR3 DNA sequence: TGTGCCAGCTCACCAGGCTCCTACAATGAGCAGTTCTTC.

The chain couples TRBV6-1 to TRBJ2-1; D unresolved. CDR3 size: 14 residues. The V gene's germline CDR1 is MNHNS and CDR2 SASEGT. Between the trimmed V and J ends, which lost 9 bases and 2 bases, there was a span of 14 bases. The CDR3 nucleotides read TGTGCCAGTAGAAGACTGGGGACCTACAATGAGCAGTTCTTC. The encoded protein is CASRRLGTYNEQFF.

The CDR3 loop is CASSDRGQGDGYTF. CDR3 nucleotide sequence: TGTGCCAGCAGTGACCGTGGACAGGGAGATGGCTACACCTTC. V gene TRBV2 combines with J gene TRBJ1-2, with 8 bases fitting TRBD1. The germline V gene encodes CDR1 SNHLY and CDR2 FYNNEI. CDR3 length: 14 residues. V trimming: 3 bases; J trimming: 6 bases; junction bases outside the gene matches: 6.

The chain uses TRBV7-9 and TRBJ1-5; 10 positions agree with TRBD1. Losses at the gene ends were 1 base for V and 2 bases for J; bases not matched to a gene: 8. The CDR3 spans 18 residues. Per the germline V gene, CDR1 is SEHNR and CDR2 is FQNEAQ (reference sequence). CDR3: CASSLGTGGWSGNQPQHF. The CDR3 nucleotides are TGTGCCAGCAGCTTAGGGACAGGGGGATGGTCGGGCAATCAGCCCCAGCATTTT.

Of note for this clone: Other DNA variants within this sample encode the same CDR3. J is TRBJ1-1 and V is TRBV5-6; D may be TRBD1 (6 bases). V was pared by 4 bases and J by 4 bases, with 14 bases between. There are 14 residues in the CDR3. Germline V CDR1 and CDR2: SGHDT, YYEEEE. This chain's CDR3 is CASSLPGGGTEAFF. The CDR3, as DNA: TGTGCCAGCAGCCTTCCCGGAGGGGGCACTGAAGCTTTCTTT.

The chain uses TRBV6-5 and TRBJ1-2, with D tentatively TRBD1 (5 bases). In germline, CDR1 is MNHEY, CDR2 SVGAGI. CDR3 length equals 11 residues. V was shortened by 7 bases and J by 8 bases, with 11 bases between the two germline ends. The CDR3, as DNA: TGTGCCAGCACTCAGGGAAGCGGCTACACCTTC. It codes for CASTQGSGYTF.